This T cell receptor (beta chain) originates from a study of identical twins. Study-level points and caveats: One should note that invariant MAIT and iNKT cells could partly confound zero-insertion analyses. Cross-sectional statistical analysis, not tracking of the same donors, underpinned the conclusions. Among monozygotic twins, out-of-frame TCR alpha sharing exceeded what models predicted. For out-of-frame alpha sequences shared by twins, low generation probability was in excess.

The V gene's germline CDR1 is SEHNR and CDR2 FQNEAQ (reference sequence). V was pared by 6 bases and J by 7 bases, with 15 bases between. This CDR3 spans 13 amino acids. TCRdb re-analysed the 5' RACE reads in MiXCR, keeping a single row per CDR3 protein. Of 240,000 or so distinct CDR3 sequences detected, roughly a tenth appear once; the ten largest clones hold approximately 11%. This clonotype was counted a few times. No antigen is known for it. The sequence came from a man in his fifties or sixties in good health. Sequencing input: memory T cells sorted from blood. The chain has TRBV7-9 and TRBJ2-5, with a possible D match to TRBD2 (6 bases). Here the CDR3 DNA reads TGTGCCAGCAGACGGGACTGGCTAGGGACCCAGTACTTC. Its protein is CASRRDWLGTQYF.